The 8 T cell receptor beta chains in this list originate from one sample, sequenced in a study of blood T cells in healthy people across ages (dated by TCRdb to 2015 to 2017). The library came from 5' RACE. The reads were generated on an Illumina HiSeq 2500. A second PCR of roughly 7 to 11 cycles was performed with a sample-barcoded 5' primer and a J-beta primer mix. TCRdb reran the public reads through fastp at Q25 and MiXCR, keeping productive beta chains. Each entry is one CDR3 protein sequence, shown with its most common DNA and genes. For this sample there are 920,000 or so distinct CDR3 sequences; 45% appear just once. The ten largest clones take up 15% to 20% of the sample. Source material: blood. The receptor source for this set is a woman aged 60-70 years in good health.

This clonotype has just one count. With a much larger clone just one base away, this may be a read error. The chain uses TRBV29-1 and TRBJ1-5, with D possibly being TRBD1 (6 bases). Germline V CDR1 and CDR2: SQVTM, ANQGSEA. The CDR3 covers 16 residues. CDR3 coding DNA: TGCGGCGTTAAAAGCACCCGAACAGGGAATGGGCAGCCCCAGCATTTT. Translation gives CGVKSTRTGNGQPQHF. The whole variable domain, filled in from reference TRBV29-1 and TRBJ1-5, reads SAVISQKPSRDICQRGTSLTIQCQVDSQVTMMFWYRQQPGQSLTLIATANQGSEATYESGFVIDKFPISRPNLTFSTLTVSNMSPEDSSIYLCGVKSTRTGNGQPQHFGDGTRLSIL.

The V call is TRBV5-6, the J call TRBJ2-7; D is unclear. This CDR3 has 16 amino acids. Germline V CDR1 and CDR2: SGHDT, YYEEEE. Trimming removed 4 bases from V and 3 bases from J, with 20 bases in between. CDR3 sequence (DNA): TGTGCCAGCAGCCCACATGGGCCTTCACCCCGCTACGAGCAGTACTTC. Encoded protein: CASSPHGPSPRYEQYF.

The chain carries TRBV5-1 and TRBJ2-7; 7 bases are a match to TRBD2. The length of the CDR3 is 15 residues. Germline CDR1 is SGHRS and CDR2 is YFSETQ. The V and J ends lost 0 bases and 2 bases, in that order; junction bases with no gene match: 5. In nucleotides, the CDR3 is TGCGCCAGCAGCTTGGGGACTAGGGAGGCCTACGAGCAGTACTTC. This codes for CASSLGTREAYEQYF. The full variable domain, completed using reference TRBV5-1 and TRBJ2-7, is KAGVTQTPRYLIKTRGQQVTLSCSPISGHRSVSWYQQTPGQGLQFLFEYFSETQRNKGNFPGRFSGRQFSNSRSEMNVSTLELGDSALYLCASSLGTREAYEQYFGPGTRLTVT.

This clonotype has more than one count but fewer than ten. The chain couples TRBV28 to TRBJ2-7, with 11 bases lining up with TRBD2. The CDR3 loop spans 16 amino acids. Germline V CDR1 and CDR2: MDHEN, SYDVKM. V lost 4 bases and J lost 6; bases outside the gene matches: 11. The CDR3 loop reads CASSSRLAGLVGEQYF. The CDR3 bases are TGTGCCAGCAGTTCCCGACTAGCGGGATTAGTAGGCGAGCAGTACTTC.

This clonotype was detected only a few times. The rearrangement links TRBV6-2 or TRBV6-3 to TRBJ1-2; 7 bases are shared with TRBD1. Germline trimming cut 7 bases from V and 5 bases from J; bases unmatched to any gene: 19. The CDR3 is 17 residues long. Germline assignment: CDR1 MNHEY and CDR2 SVGEGT. CDR3 sequence reads: CASTEGVNTGVLYGYTF. In DNA, the CDR3 is TGTGCCAGCACAGAGGGAGTTAATACAGGGGTACTATATGGCTACACCTTC.

The chain joins TRBV29-1 to TRBJ2-6; D may be TRBD2 (5 bases). V lost 5 bases to trimming and J lost 1 base, with 6 bases between them. This CDR3 has 13 residues. Germline CDR1 SQVTM, CDR2 ANQGSEA. The CDR3 region is CSVRRSGANVLTF. CDR3 DNA: TGCAGCGTTCGGAGGTCTGGGGCCAACGTCCTGACTTTC.

There are a few counts of this clonotype. This sequence joins TRBV25-1 and TRBJ2-7, with D uncertain. V lost 6 bases and J lost 6, with 9 bases in between. This CDR3 spans 11 amino acids. Germline assignment: CDR1 MGHDK and CDR2 SYGVNS. CDR3 nucleotides: TGTGCCAGCAGGACTGCTGGCGAGCAGTACTTC. This gives the protein CASRTAGEQYF.

The chain is built from TRBV29-1 and TRBJ2-7; no clear D. CDR1 and CDR2 (germline): SQVTM, ANQGSEA. The CDR3 has 11 amino acids. Trimming pared 6 bases from V and 6 bases from J, leaving 12 bases between. Written as DNA, the CDR3 is TGCAGCGTGGTATGGATTCGCGAGCAGTACTTC. Translation gives CSVVWIREQYF.